This note documents a single T cell receptor beta chain sequence. Its specificity is not known. This table comes from immunoSEQ multiplex PCR, and its TCRdb copy is limited to in-frame clones, with some not included. The sample lists 65,000 to 80,000 clones, 88% occurring once. This record belongs to a study of T cell responses to AZD1222 COVID-19 vaccine. Study findings and constraints: Spike-spanning, vaccine-associated CD4 TCRs were dominant at 160-218 and 743-854. A mostly white British donor set with more females was recruited, and clonal diversity was possibly underestimated. Targets within unmutated variant regions were reportedly found for nearly half of spike-specific TCRs.

The CDR3 sequence is 15 residues long. V lost 5 bases and J 6 bases, leaving 16 bases between the germline ends. Germline-derived CDR1 and CDR2 are SEHNR and FQNEAQ (reference sequence). This chain connects TRBV7-9 to TRBJ2-2; maybe TRBD2 (6 bases). The TCR originated in an adult who received the MenACWY meningococcal vaccine as a control. Here the sequenced sample was peripheral blood, taken 28 days after the second dose of the MenACWY control vaccine. CDR3 region: CASSPLSGEAGELFF. The CDR3 DNA reads as TGTGCCAGCAGCCCACTTTCGGGGGAGGCCGGGGAGCTGTTTTTT.